This T cell receptor (beta chain) was profiled in a study of control samples from healthy donors and cancer patients. CDR3 size: 13 residues. Germline values: CDR1 SQVTM, CDR2 ANQGSEA. The V gene lost 2 bases and the J gene lost 9 bases, with 14 bases spanning the gap. Libraries were prepared by immunoSEQ multiplex PCR; TCRdb keeps only in-frame clonotypes and omits some of them. The data hold about 51,000 clones, with roughly 86% observed a single time. This clonotype was sampled from a man aged 45-65 years with head and neck cancer. This chain connects TRBV29-1 to TRBJ2-1, with a weak D call TRBD2 (7 bases). The sequenced sample consisted of PBMCs. CDR3 in DNA: TGCAGCGTTGAACCTATGAGGGGGGGTGAGCAGTTCTTC. It yields the protein CSVEPMRGGEQFF.